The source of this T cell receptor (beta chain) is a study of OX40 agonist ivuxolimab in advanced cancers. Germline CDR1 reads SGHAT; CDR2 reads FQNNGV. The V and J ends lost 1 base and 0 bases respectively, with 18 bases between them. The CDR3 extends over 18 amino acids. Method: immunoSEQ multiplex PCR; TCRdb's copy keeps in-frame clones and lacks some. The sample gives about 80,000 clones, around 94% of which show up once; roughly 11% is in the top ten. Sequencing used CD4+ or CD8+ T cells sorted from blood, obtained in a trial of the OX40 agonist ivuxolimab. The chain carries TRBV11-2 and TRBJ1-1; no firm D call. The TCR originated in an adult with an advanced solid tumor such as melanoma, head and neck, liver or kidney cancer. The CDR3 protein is CASSLVLDRRRLNTEAFF. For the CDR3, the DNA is TGTGCCAGCAGCTTAGTTCTCGACCGTCGGAGGCTGAACACTGAAGCTTTCTTT.